Shown below are 2 T cell receptor beta chains from a single sample sequenced in a study of T cell changes during pregnancy in multiple sclerosis. Data came from immunoSEQ multiplex PCR; TCRdb stores just in-frame clones and leaves some out. Of roughly 57,000 clones in the sample, approximately 92% are singletons; the top ten hold 0.64%. The source was CD4+ T cells from peripheral blood mononuclear cells, collected after pregnancy. Receptors originate from a female donor with multiple sclerosis, enrolled in a pregnancy study.

The chain joins TRBV11-1 to TRBJ2-7, with D maybe TRBD1 (7 bases). The CDR3 consists of 15 residues. V lost 9 bases, J lost 2 bases, and 20 bases lay in between. Germline CDR1 and CDR2: SGHAT and FQDESV (reference sequence). CDR3 sequence (DNA): TGTGCCAGAATTACCCCGGGAGACAGGGCCTACGAGCAGTACTTC. It is translated as CARITPGDRAYEQYF.

The chain links TRBV6-5 to TRBJ1-1; no reliable D call. This CDR3 is built from 13 residues. Trimming took 2 bases from V and 1 from J, leaving 5 bases between them. Germline-derived CDR1 and CDR2 are MNHEY and SVGAGI. CDR3 amino acids: CASSYGPNTEAFF. CDR3 in DNA: TGTGCCAGCAGTTACGGCCCGAACACTGAAGCTTTCTTT.